This TCR beta chain was identified during a study of beta chain features in type 1 diabetes. The germline CDR1 and CDR2 sequences are SEHNR and FQNEAQ (reference sequence). The CDR3 has 15 amino acids. Deletions cut 3 bases from V and 3 bases from J, with 12 bases between. This clone occurred a few times. Its cognate antigen is unknown. Cells sorted by CD45RO/CCR7/CD25/CD127/CD95/CD27 comprised CD4+ naive, central memory, regulatory and stem cell-like memory cells. Purity exceeding 95% was reached by all sorted populations. Study outcomes and limitations: Shorter TCRB CDR3s, moderately but significantly so, were found in Type 1 diabetes patients in all four CD4+ subsets.

Expressed TCRB transcripts got sequenced, as all isolated RNA was reverse transcribed. Produced via immunoSEQ multiplex PCR; TCRdb's table is partial and in-frame only. The sample holds 310,000 or so clones, approximately 10% seen once. The receptor was isolated from a man aged 25 to 40 with type 1 diabetes. The sample consisted of central memory CD4+ T cells from blood. V usage is TRBV7-9 and J usage is TRBJ1-3; no clear D. This chain's CDR3 is CASSLGETLGNTIYF. The CDR3 bases are TGTGCCAGCAGCTTGGGCGAAACACTTGGAAACACCATATATTTT.